This T cell receptor beta chain comes out of a study of cytomegalovirus exposure and HLA in healthy donors. All donors participated as healthy donors of bone marrow. PCR was performed using 60 Vbeta and 13 Jbeta primers. Method: immunoSEQ multiplex PCR; TCRdb's copy keeps in-frame clones and lacks some. The repertoire includes some 110,000 clones, approximately 86% of them detected once, and 5.5% to 7% sits in the top ten. V gave up 3 bases and J gave up 11 bases; unmatched junction bases: 7. The CDR3 is made up of 13 amino acids. Germline V gene sequence: CDR1 MNHEY, CDR2 SMNVEV (reference sequence).

V and J are TRBV27 and TRBJ1-5, with TRBD1 identical over 7 bases. This TCR derives from a man between 18 and 29 years old in good health and CMV-seronegative. Sequenced material: PBMCs. Here the CDR3 DNA reads TGTGCCAGCAGTTTTTTAGGACAGGTGTCCCAGCATTTT. Protein: CASSFLGQVSQHF.